The 6 T cell receptor beta chains below come from one sample, sequenced in a study of blood T cell repertoires in COVID-19 (TCRdb year 2020). Libraries were prepared through the immunoSEQ multiplex PCR assay. Here the immuneACCESS table is served through TCRdb, limited to in-frame sequences with V and J called. Missing clones are a known gap in these copies; in checked studies unresolved V genes cover under half, and the rest lacks a known reason. The sample data list around 140,000 clones, and about 85% of these were observed just once. Around 2.5% of the sample is taken by the ten largest. The sample was peripheral blood. These receptor sequences come from a human donor with acute or convalescent COVID-19. The donor label of this sample is uncertain.

This clone was found a few times. The chain is built from TRBV19 and TRBJ1-1, with unresolved D. Trimming stripped 5 bases from V and 1 base from J, with 11 bases between. The CDR3 has 14 amino acids. The germline V gene encodes CDR1 LNHDA and CDR2 SQIVND (reference sequence). The CDR3 region is CASSPGHQNTEAFF. DNA of the CDR3: TGTGCCAGTAGTCCAGGTCACCAGAACACTGAAGCTTTCTTT.

The rearrangement links TRBV29-1 to TRBJ2-1, with D maybe TRBD1 (6 bases). Germline V gene sequence: CDR1 SQVTM, CDR2 ANQGSEA. The CDR3 is made up of 14 amino acids. Trimming pared 5 bases from V and 9 bases from J, leaving 20 bases between. The CDR3 DNA reads TGCAGCGTTAGGGAAACAGGGCGGCCAGGTGAGCAGTTCTTC. It codes for CSVRETGRPGEQFF.

This chain's CDR3 is CASSQDRPGTDTQYF. As DNA, the CDR3 is TGTGCCAGCAGCCAAGATCGGCCAGGGACAGATACGCAGTATTTT. V is TRBV3-1 (or the pseudogene TRBV3-2) and J is TRBJ2-3, with D tentatively TRBD1 (5 bases). The V gene lost 0 bases and the J gene lost 3 bases, with 10 bases spanning the gap. Germline V gene lookup returns CDR1 LGHDT and CDR2 YNNKEL (reference sequence). This CDR3 comprises 15 residues.

The CDR3 bases are TGTGCCAGCAGTGAAGCCCCCCGGGGGGTCGTTGAAGCTTTCTTT. This translates into CASSEAPRGVVEAFF. The V gene is TRBV6-1, the J gene TRBJ1-1, with D tentatively TRBD1 (5 bases). Per germline, CDR1 MNHNS and CDR2 SASEGT. Trimming stripped 0 bases from V and 7 bases from J, with 15 bases between. CDR3 length: 15 amino acids.

The chain uses TRBV19 and TRBJ2-3, with 8 nucleotides matching TRBD1. The CDR3 spans 17 residues. Unmatched junction bases numbered 15, after V lost 4 bases and J lost 6 bases. Germline CDR1 reads LNHDA; CDR2 reads SQIVND (reference sequence). CDR3 sequence reads: CASSTERTGTTRDTQYF. The CDR3 nucleotides read TGTGCCAGTAGTACCGAAAGGACAGGGACAACACGGGATACGCAGTATTTT.

The rearrangement uses TRBV6-2 or TRBV6-3 and TRBJ2-6; maybe TRBD1 (5 bases). Trimming took 5 bases from V and 4 from J, leaving 9 bases between them. This CDR3 spans 14 amino acids. Germline CDR1 MNHEY, CDR2 SVGEGT. For the CDR3, the DNA is TGTGCCAGCAGTGGACATCACGGGGCCAACGTCCTGACTTTC. Amino acid sequence: CASSGHHGANVLTF.